A single sample gave rise to the 28 T cell receptor beta chains below, sequenced in a study of radiotherapy plus CTLA-4 blockade in lung cancer. This table comes from immunoSEQ multiplex PCR, and its TCRdb copy is limited to in-frame clones, with some not included. Of 55,000 or so clones in the sample, almost 85% are singletons; the top ten hold roughly 6.7%. The source material was peripheral blood, sampled from a patient treated with radiotherapy plus ipilimumab. Source of these receptors: a human donor with non-small cell lung cancer whose response to radiotherapy plus ipilimumab could not be evaluated.

The gene calls are TRBV15 and TRBJ2-7; a possible D gene is TRBD2 (5 bases). The CDR3 extends over 15 amino acids. Germline V CDR1 and CDR2: LNHNV, YYDKDF (reference sequence). V gave up 1 base and J gave up 7 bases, with 17 bases separating them. The chain's CDR3 is CATSRGVQLRGEQYF. CDR3 coding DNA: TGTGCCACCAGCAGAGGGGTCCAATTACGGGGTGAGCAGTACTTC. Full variable domain (missing parts from reference TRBV15 and TRBJ2-7): DAMVIQNPRYQVTQFGKPVTLSCSQTLNHNVMYWYQQKSSQAPKLLFHYYDKDFNNEADTPDNFQSRRPNTSFCFLDIRSPGLGDTAMYLCATSRGVQLRGEQYFGPGTRLTVT.

This clone was seen just once. Compared with germline, one end of the junction differs, possibly owing to a read error. The chain carries TRBV5-1 and TRBJ2-2; TRBD2 aligns across 7 bases. The CDR3 is 15 residues long. Germline V gene lookup returns CDR1 SGHRS and CDR2 YFSETQ. The CDR3 reads CASSLTSGTYRGAVF. The CDR3 DNA is TGCGCCAGCAGCTTGACCAGCGGGACCTACCGGGGAGCTGTTTTT.

This chain's CDR3 is CATKQVLGGNTIYF. The DNA of the CDR3 is TGTGCCACAAAACAGGTCCTGGGTGGAAACACCATATATTTT. The chain couples TRBV7-9 to TRBJ1-3; possibly TRBD1 for D (5 bases). The CDR3 has 14 residues. CDR1 is SEHNR, CDR2 FQNEAQ, per germline (reference sequence). Trimming stripped 10 bases from V and 3 bases from J, with 16 bases between.

This chain joins TRBV4-1 and TRBJ2-3; TRBD2 might be the D (5 bases). CDR3 length: 13 amino acids. V was trimmed by 0 bases and J by 7 bases, leaving 8 bases between them. The germline V gene has CDR1 MGHRA and CDR2 YSYEKL. The chain's CDR3 is CASSQEGRNTQYF. CDR3 DNA sequence: TGCGCCAGCAGCCAAGAGGGGAGAAATACGCAGTATTTT.

This sequence joins TRBV18 and TRBJ1-2; D is perhaps TRBD1 (6 bases). The CDR3 sequence is 18 residues long. Germline lookup yields CDR1 KGHSH and CDR2 LQKENI. Trimming cost V 5 bases and J 5 bases, with 27 bases left between them. The CDR3 coding sequence is TGTGCCAGCTCATCCAAGAGCGGGAGAGAGGGGGGCGTATATGGCTACACCTTC. Residues: CASSSKSGREGGVYGYTF.

This clone showed up just once. The chain employs TRBV28 and TRBJ2-7, with 8 bases aligning to TRBD1. The V segment lost 8 bases and the J segment 3 bases; nucleotides outside the gene matches: 9. Germline assignment: CDR1 MDHEN and CDR2 SYDVKM. This CDR3 spans 14 amino acids. CDR3 residues: CASSDRVWFYEQYF. In DNA form, the CDR3 reads TGTGCCAGCTCGGACAGGGTCTGGTTCTACGAGCAGTACTTC. Together with reference TRBV28 and TRBJ2-7, the CDR3 gives the full variable domain: DVKVTQSSRYLVKRTGEKVFLECVQDMDHENMFWYRQDPGLGLRLIYFSYDVKMKEKGDIPEGYSVSREKKERFSLILESASTNQTSMYLCASSDRVWFYEQYFGPGTRLTVT.

V gene TRBV28 combines with J gene TRBJ1-4; tentatively, D is TRBD1 (5 bases). The CDR3 runs to 14 residues. V lost 6 bases and J lost 14, with 22 bases in between. Germline-derived CDR1 and CDR2 are MDHEN and SYDVKM. The CDR3 spells CASSTYSDTLGLFF. In nucleotides, the CDR3 is TGTGCCAGCAGCACATACTCGGACACCCTGGGGCTGTTTTTT. Drawing the rest from reference TRBV28 and TRBJ1-4, the complete variable domain is DVKVTQSSRYLVKRTGEKVFLECVQDMDHENMFWYRQDPGLGLRLIYFSYDVKMKEKGDIPEGYSVSREKKERFSLILESASTNQTSMYLCASSTYSDTLGLFFGSGTQLSVL.

The rearrangement joins TRBV7-9 to TRBJ2-7, with TRBD1 matching over 12 bases. Germline CDR1 is SEHNR and CDR2 is FQNEAQ (reference sequence). Trimming at V came to 7 bases and at J to 7 bases, leaving 8 bases not matched to a gene. This CDR3 has 14 residues. The CDR3 coding sequence is TGTGCCAGCAAACCGGGACAGGGGGCTCAAGAGCAGTACTTC. Protein product: CASKPGQGAQEQYF.

This chain links TRBV9 with TRBJ2-3; perhaps TRBD2 as D (5 bases). Germline CDR1 and CDR2: SGDLS and YYNGEE. The CDR3 spans 14 residues. The germline V and J ends were trimmed by 3 bases and 1 base, with 9 bases remaining between them. In nucleotides, the CDR3 is TGTGCCAGCAGCGGACTACCTGGCACAGATACGCAGTATTTT. Translating gives CASSGLPGTDTQYF.

This chain joins TRBV7-8 and TRBJ2-7; D call uncertain. There are 14 residues in the CDR3. Trimming stripped 2 bases from V and 2 bases from J, with 10 bases between. Germline CDR1 reads SGHVS; CDR2 reads FQNEAQ. The CDR3 sequence is CASSLQRGAYEQYF. The CDR3 region has the DNA TGTGCCAGCAGCTTACAGAGAGGCGCCTACGAGCAGTACTTC. Filled out from reference TRBV7-8 and TRBJ2-7, the complete variable domain reads GAGVSQSPRYKVAKRGQDVALRCDPISGHVSLFWYQQALGQGPEFLTYFQNEAQLDKSGLPSDRFFAERPEGSVSTLKIQRTQQEDSAVYLCASSLQRGAYEQYFGPGTRLTVT.

The J gene is TRBJ1-6, the V gene TRBV5-1, with D unclear. V gave up 5 bases and J gave up 0 bases, with 15 bases separating them. Germline-derived CDR1 and CDR2 are SGHRS and YFSETQ. This CDR3 region has 17 residues. The CDR3 region is CASSLEGRSSYNSPLHF. Here the CDR3 DNA reads TGCGCCAGCAGTCTGGAGGGCAGAAGCTCCTATAATTCACCCCTCCACTTT.

The chain joins TRBV5-1 to TRBJ2-5; TRBD2 matches 12 bases. The DNA matches TRBJ2-7 better at its end, which makes the J call doubtful. Per germline, CDR1 SGHRS and CDR2 YFSETQ. This CDR3 contains 16 residues. CDR3 sequence (DNA): TGCGCCAGCAGCTTGAATTCACCGGGACTAGCGGGCGAGCAGTACTTC. Translating it yields CASSLNSPGLAGEQYF.

V gene TRBV7-8 combines with J gene TRBJ2-2; D unresolved. Germline V CDR1 and CDR2: SGHVS, FQNEAQ. The V end lost 2 bases, the J end lost 0 bases, and 7 bases lay between the germline ends. The CDR3 extends over 15 amino acids. For the CDR3, the DNA is TGTGCCAGCAGCTTAAGGCTAGCGAACACCGGGGAGCTGTTTTTT. Translating it yields CASSLRLANTGELFF.

The sample holds a few counts of this clone. V and J are TRBV19 and TRBJ1-2, with a tentative D call TRBD1 (6 bases). The V end lost 4 bases, the J end lost 0 bases, and 12 bases lay between the germline ends. The CDR3 has 15 residues. Germline CDR1 LNHDA, CDR2 SQIVND (reference sequence). In nucleotides, the CDR3 is TGTGCCAGTAGTAGCGGACAGTTAGCTAACTATGGCTACACCTTC. This translates into CASSSGQLANYGYTF. The whole variable domain, filled in from reference TRBV19 and TRBJ1-2, reads DGGITQSPKYLFRKEGQNVTLSCEQNLNHDAMYWYRQDPGQGLRLIYYSQIVNDFQKGDIAEGYSVSREKKESFPLTVTSAQKNPTAFYLCASSSGQLANYGYTFGSGTRLTVV.

This clone was recorded a few times. The chain employs TRBV4-3 and TRBJ1-2, with 8 bases fitting TRBD1. Losses at the gene ends were 1 base for V and 7 bases for J; bases not matched to a gene: 8. CDR3 length equals 15 residues. CDR1 is LGHNA and CDR2 is YSLEER in the germline V gene. CDR3 region: CASSQGTGRGLGYTF. The DNA for the CDR3 is TGCGCCAGCAGCCAAGGGACAGGGCGAGGGCTTGGCTACACCTTC.

V and J are TRBV30 and TRBJ1-1, with D hard to call. The CDR3 consists of 15 residues. V was clipped by 1 base and J by 5 bases, with 17 bases between them. Germline CDR1 reads GTSNPN; CDR2 reads SVGIG (reference sequence). The chain's CDR3 is CAWSDIQDLVTEAFF. CDR3 bases: TGTGCCTGGAGTGATATCCAGGATTTGGTAACTGAAGCTTTCTTT.

This rearrangement joins TRBV5-6 to TRBJ2-3; D call uncertain. The CDR3 sequence is 11 residues long. The ends were cut back, 2 bases at V and 7 bases at J, with 5 bases in the middle. Germline V CDR1 and CDR2: SGHDT, YYEEEE. CDR3 nucleotides: TGTGCCAGCAGCTTTAGTTATACGCAGTATTTT. It encodes CASSFSYTQYF. The whole variable domain, filled in from reference TRBV5-6 and TRBJ2-3, reads DAGVTQSPTHLIKTRGQQVTLRCSPKSGHDTVSWYQQALGQGPQFIFQYYEEEERQRGNFPDRFSGHQFPNYSSELNVNALLLGDSALYLCASSFSYTQYFGPGTRLTVL.

This clone showed up just a few times. The chain joins TRBV5-1 to TRBJ1-4; 7 bases line up with TRBD1. The CDR3 length is 15 residues. Germline V gene data show CDR1 as SGHRS and CDR2 as YFSETQ. Germline trimming cut 7 bases from V and 7 bases from J; bases unmatched to any gene: 13. DNA of the CDR3: TGCGCCAGCGGCCAAGGGGGCGGAGGTGGTGAAAAACTGTTTTTT. It is translated as CASGQGGGGGEKLFF.

The chain links TRBV7-9 to TRBJ1-6; possibly TRBD1 for D (6 bases). Deletions cut 4 bases from V and 6 bases from J, with 13 bases between. CDR1 is SEHNR and CDR2 is FQNEAQ in the germline V gene (reference sequence). The CDR3 has 15 amino acids. Here the CDR3 reads CASSSGARLNSPLHF. The CDR3 DNA is TGTGCCAGCAGCTCAGGGGCTCGCCTTAATTCACCCCTCCACTTT. Together with reference TRBV7-9 and TRBJ1-6, the CDR3 gives the full variable domain: DTGVSQNPRHKITKRGQNVTFRCDPISEHNRLYWYRQTLGQGPEFLTYFQNEAQLEKSRLLSDRFSAERPKGSFSTLEIQRTEQGDSAMYLCASSSGARLNSPLHFGNGTRLTVT.

The genes are TRBV30 and TRBJ1-6; D not certain. Trimming shortened V by 3 bases and J by 0 bases, and 9 bases separated the two germline ends. Germline values: CDR1 GTSNPN, CDR2 SVGIG (reference sequence). The CDR3 covers 15 residues. The CDR3 here is CAWRVTGSYNSPLHF. The CDR3 region has the DNA TGTGCCTGGAGGGTCACTGGCTCCTATAATTCACCCCTCCACTTT.

This chain uses TRBV7-6 with TRBJ2-5; 9 bases align to TRBD2. Looked up from germline, CDR1 is SGHVS and CDR2 is FNYEAQ. This CDR3 is built from 16 residues. The junction had 11 bases not matched to a gene; V was cut back by 4 bases and J by 5 bases. Written as DNA, the CDR3 is TGTGCCAGCAGCTCCGCGGGGGGGACTAGGGGCGAGACCCAGTACTTC. It encodes CASSSAGGTRGETQYF.

This clone showed up just once. CDR3 loop: CASSGSDSRELFF. CDR3 nucleotide sequence: TGTGCCAGCAGCGGATCGGACAGTCGGGAGCTGTTTTTT. V gene TRBV7-2 combines with J gene TRBJ2-2; the D gene is possibly TRBD1 (6 bases). The ends were cut back, 5 bases at V and 9 bases at J, with 13 bases in the middle. There are 13 residues in the CDR3. Germline V gives CDR1 SGHTA, CDR2 FQGNSA.

The chain carries TRBV10-2 and TRBJ2-2; 10 nucleotides line up with TRBD2. Germline lookup yields CDR1 WSHSY and CDR2 SAAADI. The CDR3 is 14 residues long. After removal of 3 bases from V and 5 bases from J, the junction contained 0 bases not matched to a gene. In nucleotides, the CDR3 is TGCGCCAGCAGTGATAGCGGGGGGACCGGGGAGCTGTTTTTT. It specifies CASSDSGGTGELFF.

CDR3 bases: TGTGCCAGCTCACTCCAGGAAACAGGGGTCGAGACCCAGTACTTC. This translates into CASSLQETGVETQYF. The chain employs TRBV18 and TRBJ2-5, with 7 bases matching TRBD1. The trim removed 4 bases at V and 5 bases at J, leaving 10 bases unmatched. The CDR3 sequence is 15 residues long. The germline V gene encodes CDR1 KGHSH and CDR2 LQKENI.

This chain links TRBV19 with TRBJ1-4; D is uncertain. The CDR3 sequence is 14 residues long. Germline loops: CDR1 LNHDA, CDR2 SQIVND (reference sequence). The V and J ends lost 1 base and 2 bases respectively, with 5 bases between them. The CDR3 spells CASSIGGTNEKLFF. DNA for the CDR3: TGTGCCAGTAGTATAGGAGGTACTAATGAAAAACTGTTTTTT.

This clone came up once. The J gene is TRBJ2-3, the V gene TRBV5-4; 8 nucleotides agree with TRBD2. Losses at the gene ends were 3 bases for V and 3 bases for J; bases not matched to a gene: 3. The CDR3 is made up of 14 amino acids. Germline V gene sequence: CDR1 SGHNT, CDR2 YYREEE (reference sequence). The CDR3: CASSWTGGTDTQYF. CDR3 bases: TGTGCCAGCAGCTGGACGGGGGGGACAGATACGCAGTATTTT.

The J gene is TRBJ2-7, the V gene TRBV29-1, with 7 bases lining up with TRBD1. V lost 3 bases and J lost 8; bases outside the gene matches: 13. The germline V gene encodes CDR1 SQVTM and CDR2 ANQGSEA. CDR3 length: 14 residues. The CDR3: CSVDSDRPHRKQYF. In DNA, the CDR3 is TGCAGCGTTGACTCGGACAGGCCACACCGCAAGCAGTACTTC.

This clone was counted once. The CDR3 bases are TGTGCCAGCAGTTCAATCCCCAGGGCCGTTGAGCAGTTCTTC. It codes for CASSSIPRAVEQFF. The genes are TRBV6-5 and TRBJ2-1, with D maybe TRBD1 (5 bases). V lost 4 bases and J lost 9, with 16 bases in between. Germline V gene lookup returns CDR1 MNHEY and CDR2 SVGAGI. The CDR3 length is 14 residues.